The clone carrying this TCR beta chain has more than one count but fewer than ten. The antigen is not known. The data derive from a study of response to subunit inactivated influenza vaccine. Whole-study results and caveats: Only a handful of new T cells, the authors suggested, are recruited with each seasonal influenza vaccination.

TCRdb fed the RT-PCR reads into MiXCR, producing one record per CDR3 protein. The top ten clones hold around 40% of a sample with more than 150,000 distinct CDR3 sequences, around a tenth of them seen once. The material was CD8+ T cells sorted from PBMCs, obtained 23 to 25 months after vaccination. The sequence was collected from a man between 50 and 69 years old who received an inactivated influenza vaccine.

In DNA form, the CDR3 reads TGCAGTGCTAGAGATCACGACAACGCGTATTTT. This codes for CSARDHDNAYF. The chain carries TRBV20-1 and TRBJ2-3; D gene unclear. Germline loops: CDR1 DFQATT, CDR2 SNEGSKA (reference sequence). This CDR3 is built from 11 residues. V was shortened by 0 bases and J by 14 bases, with 12 bases between the two germline ends.